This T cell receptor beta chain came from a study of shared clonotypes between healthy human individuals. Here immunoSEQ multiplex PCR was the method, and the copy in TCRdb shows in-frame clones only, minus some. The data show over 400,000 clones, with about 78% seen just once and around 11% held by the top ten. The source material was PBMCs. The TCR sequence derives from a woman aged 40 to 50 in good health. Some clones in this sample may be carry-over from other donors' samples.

The CDR3 region has the DNA TGTGCCCCCTGGCCCAGGGGCGAGCAGTACTTC. Translating gives CAPWPRGEQYF. The chain employs TRBV6-5 and TRBJ2-7; D is possibly TRBD1 (6 bases). The V and J ends lost 11 bases and 6 bases respectively, with 14 bases between them. The germline V gene has CDR1 MNHEY and CDR2 SVGAGI. This CDR3 contains 11 residues.